The entry below describes one T cell receptor beta chain. Sequenced by immunoSEQ multiplex PCR; TCRdb stores in-frame clones only, minus some. The table records approximately 100,000 clones, around 84% of them present only once. The data belong to a study of blood T cell repertoires in COVID-19. In the study overall: Sources were T cells, B-cell-depleted T cells, or PBMCs; the material itself was cDNA or gDNA.

Germline CDR1 and CDR2: MNHEY and SVGAGI. The CDR3 loop spans 15 amino acids. Deletions cut 5 bases from V and 2 bases from J, with 16 bases between. The source material was peripheral blood. This chain links TRBV6-5 with TRBJ2-7; perhaps TRBD1 as D (5 bases). This clonotype was obtained from a woman between 65 and 79 years old with active or convalescent COVID-19. DNA for the CDR3: TGTGCCAGCAGTCCAGGGTGGCAGTCAACCTACGAGCAGTACTTC. Protein: CASSPGWQSTYEQYF.